The clone carrying this T cell receptor beta chain appeared many times. The data are from a study of Graves' ophthalmopathy and Graves' hyperthyroidism. At the level of the study: No treatment had been given when peripheral blood was collected at initial diagnosis.

TCR beta CDR3 amplification used RNA transcripts. The first-round RT-PCR employed HTBI primers together with the Qiagen OneStep RT-PCR kit. A multiplex PCR was then performed as the second round. One entry per CDR3 protein, called by TCRdb with MiXCR from the multiplex PCR reads. The sample lists hundreds of thousands of distinct CDR3 sequences, about 38% occurring once. This CDR3 region has 15 residues. Germline CDR1 is SGHVS and CDR2 is FQNEAQ. Trimming took off 1 base at V and 6 bases at J, with 12 bases between the two ends. Sequencing was performed on peripheral blood. The chain joins TRBV7-8 to TRBJ1-4, with D perhaps TRBD1 (5 bases). The clonotype comes from an adult man with Graves' ophthalmopathy. CDR3 sequence reads: CASSLEGRVHEKLFF. In DNA, the CDR3 is TGTGCCAGCAGCTTAGAGGGCAGGGTCCATGAAAAACTGTTTTTT.